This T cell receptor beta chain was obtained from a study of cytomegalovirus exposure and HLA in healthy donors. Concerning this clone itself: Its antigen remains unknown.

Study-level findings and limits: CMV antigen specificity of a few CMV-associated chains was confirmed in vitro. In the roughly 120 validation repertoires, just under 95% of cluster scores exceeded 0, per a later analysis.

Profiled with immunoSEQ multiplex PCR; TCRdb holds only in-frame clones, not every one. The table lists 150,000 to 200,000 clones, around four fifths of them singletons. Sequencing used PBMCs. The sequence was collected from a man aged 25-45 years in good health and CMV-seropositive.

In DNA, the CDR3 is TGTGCCAGCAGTTTCTGGGGGGGGACAGGGACCTACGAGCAGTACTTC. Translation: CASSFWGGTGTYEQYF. The chain recombines TRBV27 with TRBJ2-7; the match to TRBD1 covers 9 bases. Looked up from germline, CDR1 is MNHEY and CDR2 is SMNVEV (reference sequence). Trimming at V came to 3 bases and at J to 2 bases, leaving 8 bases not matched to a gene. The CDR3 has 16 amino acids.